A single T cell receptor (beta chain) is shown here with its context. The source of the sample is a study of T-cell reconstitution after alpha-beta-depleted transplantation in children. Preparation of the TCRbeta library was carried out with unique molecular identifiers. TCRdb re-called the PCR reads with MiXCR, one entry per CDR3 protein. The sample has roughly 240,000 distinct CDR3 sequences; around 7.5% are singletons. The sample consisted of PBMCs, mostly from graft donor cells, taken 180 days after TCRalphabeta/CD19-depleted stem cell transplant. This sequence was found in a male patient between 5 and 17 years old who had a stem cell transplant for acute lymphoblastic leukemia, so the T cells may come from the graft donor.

The CDR3 spells CASSPPGTGRRPVPGANVLTF. The DNA for the CDR3 is TGTGCCAGCAGCCCCCCCGGGACAGGGCGAAGACCGGTACCTGGGGCCAACGTCCTGACTTTC. The V gene is TRBV11-2, the J gene TRBJ2-6, with 9 bases that match TRBD1. CDR1 and CDR2 from the germline V gene are SGHAT and FQNNGV. The CDR3 spans 21 residues. Trimming removed 5 bases from V and 2 bases from J; junction bases left unmatched: 19. The whole variable domain, remainder taken from reference TRBV11-2 and TRBJ2-6, is EAGVAQSPRYKIIEKRQSVAFWCNPISGHATLYWYQQILGQGPKLLIQFQNNGVVDDSQLPKDRFSAERLKGVDSTLKIQPAKLEDSAVYLCASSPPGTGRRPVPGANVLTFGAGSRLTVL.